This T cell receptor (beta chain) was found in a study of T-cell reconstitution after alpha-beta-depleted transplantation in children. General study findings and limits: By about two months after transplant, alpha-beta T cells reportedly arose from several hundred graft clones that had expanded. There were some patients whose high TCRbeta diversity at day 60 came from surviving recipient T cells and thymic progenitors. One year post-transplant, T-cell counts and diversity were largely derived from T cells produced anew.

The CDR3 spans 15 residues. V was clipped by 0 bases and J by 5 bases; unmatched bases: 6. CDR1 is SQVTM and CDR2 is ANQGSEA in the germline V gene. This clonotype was found a few times. The antigen is unknown. A TCRbeta library incorporating unique molecular identifiers was prepared. One entry per CDR3 protein, called by TCRdb with MiXCR from the PCR reads. In the table there are 670,000 or so distinct CDR3 sequences, about 12% of which are singletons. The rearrangement links TRBV29-1 to TRBJ1-2; TRBD1 aligns across 10 bases. This specimen consisted of PBMCs, obtained before TCRalphabeta/CD19-depleted stem cell transplant. This sequence originates from a girl aged 2 to 9 with congenital amegakaryocytic thrombocytopenia, due to receive a stem cell transplant. The CDR3 spells CSVEDGTGVDYGYTF. Written as DNA, the CDR3 is TGCAGCGTTGAAGACGGGACAGGGGTCGATTATGGCTACACCTTC.